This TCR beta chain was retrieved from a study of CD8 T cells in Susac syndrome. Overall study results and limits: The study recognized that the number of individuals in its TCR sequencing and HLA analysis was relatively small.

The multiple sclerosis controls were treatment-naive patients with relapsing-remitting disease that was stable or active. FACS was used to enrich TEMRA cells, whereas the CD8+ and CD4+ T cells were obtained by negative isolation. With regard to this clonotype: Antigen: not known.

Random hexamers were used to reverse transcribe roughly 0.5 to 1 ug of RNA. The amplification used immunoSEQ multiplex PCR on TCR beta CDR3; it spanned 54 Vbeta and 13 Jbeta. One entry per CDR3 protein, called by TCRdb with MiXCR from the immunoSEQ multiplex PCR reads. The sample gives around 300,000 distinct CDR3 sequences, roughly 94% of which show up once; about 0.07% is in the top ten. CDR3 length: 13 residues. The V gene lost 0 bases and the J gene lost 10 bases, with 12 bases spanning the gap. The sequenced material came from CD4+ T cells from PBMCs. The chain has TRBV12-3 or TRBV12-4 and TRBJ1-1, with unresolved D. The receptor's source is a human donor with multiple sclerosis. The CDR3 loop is CASSLATGFRAFF. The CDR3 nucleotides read TGTGCCAGCAGTTTAGCCACCGGGTTCCGAGCTTTCTTT.